This record concerns one T cell receptor beta chain sequence. The antigen remains undetermined. This sample stems from a study of glioma-infiltrating T cells after dendritic cell vaccination. The method was immunoSEQ multiplex PCR; TCRdb's version includes in-frame clones alone and lacks a portion of them. The repertoire includes around 58,000 clones, 82% of them detected once, and more than 8% sits in the top ten. Findings of the study overall: Patients with more pretreatment TILs had longer time to progression and survival. No direct clonality-survival link was found; a diverse polyclonal response may matter.

Germline loops: CDR1 ENHRY, CDR2 SYGVKD. J was trimmed by 6 bases and V by 6 bases; bases with no gene match: 10. CDR3 size: 15 residues. The chain carries TRBV10-3 and TRBJ1-2, with TRBD1 identical over 10 bases. This TCR derives from a human donor with glioblastoma. The specimen comprised blood, sampled before dendritic cell vaccination. The CDR3 coding sequence is TGTGCCATCAGCCGCCAGACCGGGACAGGGGATGGCTACACCTTC. Translating it yields CAISRQTGTGDGYTF.